This TCR beta chain was obtained from a study of blood T cell repertoires in COVID-19. Background on the study: COVID-19 samples, acute and convalescent, were from the United States, Italy and Spain. In each case, the material was cDNA or gDNA derived from T cells, B-cell-depleted T cells, or PBMCs.

Germline CDR1 is SGHRS and CDR2 is YFSETQ. CDR3 length: 13 amino acids. Trimming at V came to 4 bases and at J to 13 bases, leaving 10 bases not matched to a gene. Under the authors' procedure: Amplification with reference gene primers provided the estimates of nucleated cell counts. Clones were sequenced by immunoSEQ multiplex PCR, and TCRdb holds only the in-frame ones, with some missing. The V and J calls and clone size were taken over from that table, and D and trimming were inferred from the DNA. The sample contains over 70,000 clones, 82% of which appear only once. The source is a woman aged 55-69 years with acute or convalescent COVID-19. The J gene is TRBJ2-1, the V gene TRBV5-1, with TRBD2 matching over 8 bases. The sample comprised peripheral blood. In DNA form, the CDR3 reads TGCGCCAGCAGCCTGCGGGGACTAGAGGAACAGTTCTTC. This codes for CASSLRGLEEQFF.